The subject of this entry is one TCR beta chain. The sample belongs to a study of shared clonotypes between healthy human individuals. For sorted subsets, 150 to 200 ng DNA per replicate equaled about 30,000 T cell genomes. How the authors handled the data: ImmunoSEQ output lacked quality scores and full-length reads, limiting matched filtering. Profiled with immunoSEQ multiplex PCR; TCRdb holds only in-frame clones, not every one. The V and J calls and the clone size are those of that table, but D and trimming were determined from the DNA. The sample consists of roughly 2.6 million clones, around 90% of them appearing once. The CDR3 extends over 13 amino acids. The germline V gene has CDR1 MNHNY and CDR2 SVGAGI (reference sequence). The V gene lost 6 bases and the J gene lost 7 bases, with 12 bases spanning the gap.

This receptor was obtained from a man between 18 and 29 years old in good health. The material sequenced was naive CD4+ T cells sorted from blood. The subset was: CD45RA+ positively selected. The gene calls are TRBV6-6 and TRBJ2-2; D is perhaps TRBD2 (5 bases). CDR3 amino acids: CASSPAGVGELFF. The CDR3 DNA follows: TGTGCCAGCAGCCCCGCCGGGGTCGGGGAGCTGTTTTTT.